This T cell receptor (beta chain) emerged from a study of T cells expressing NK-cell markers (dated by TCRdb to between 2020 and 2021). Regarding the complete study: TCR beta-chain repertoires were profiled in sorted CD3+CD56+NKG2C+, CD3+CD56+NKG2C- and CD3+CD56-NKG2C+ T-cell subsets from about 8 donors. Among the eight sequenced donors, seven were HCMV-seropositive and one was HCMV-seronegative. The study sequenced eight donors, all healthy volunteers chosen at random: three men and five women. Sequencing of the libraries produced 2 x 150 bp reads on Illumina HiSeq 2000/2500, MiSeq or NextSeq.

CDR1 and CDR2 (SGHRS, YFSETQ) derive from the germline V gene. From its cysteine to its phenylalanine, the CDR3 spans 14 amino acids. No nucleotide data were recorded. A commercial ELISA kit detecting HCMV-specific IgG in serum was used to determine HCMV serostatus. Ficoll density gradient centrifugation was used to isolate peripheral blood mononuclear cells from blood. Summary of the overall study and its limitations: Those dominant clonotypes were again the most abundant among CD3+CD56-NKG2C+ cells in a few donors, at about 25-60.1%. In over five donors, the dominant CD3+CD56+NKG2C+ clonotypes were found to rank among the top 10 CD8+ clonotypes and to make up about 1.0-7.5% of CD8+ T cells. Whether the expanded NKG2C-expressing T cell clones were specific for HCMV antigens was left unclear.

The sample was run on an Illumina HiSeq 2000. TCR beta cDNA libraries were prepared using 5'RACE template switching, which introduced a universal primer site and unique molecular identifiers. cDNA synthesis was primed from the TCR beta constant segment and was followed by two successive PCR amplification steps. The published analysis was carried out like this. MIGEC was used to demultiplex reads and group the reads by UMI, and MiTCR was used to assemble and quantify clonotypes. To remove erroneous sequences, TCR cDNA sequences were retained only when supported by two or more reads. The tcR package was used for downstream repertoire analysis, and clonotypes were matched between fractions using CDR3 nucleotide sequence together with V segment. VDJmatch was used to annotate antigen specificity against VDJdb, with one amino acid substitution allowed in CDR3. The reads were reprocessed in TCRdb, with one entry per CDR3 protein sequence and no accompanying DNA. The V and J calls and clone size are TCRdb's, not the authors'. The table kept for this sample lists 350,000 to 400,000 distinct CDR3 sequences. About 10% of the sample is in the top ten clones.

As to this clonotype: It lacks a known antigen.

The clonotype comes from a woman aged 45-65 years in good health. Donor details come from another sample of the same person, matched by shared clones. The rearranged chain carries TRBV5-1 and TRBJ2-1; TCRdb reports TRBD2, a call that lacks DNA to check it against. The sequenced sample consisted of blood T cells: a sorted CD56 or NKG2C T cell subset, CD4+ or CD8+ T cells, or bulk PBMC T cells (not recorded which). The CDR3: CATTSGMGDNEQFF.